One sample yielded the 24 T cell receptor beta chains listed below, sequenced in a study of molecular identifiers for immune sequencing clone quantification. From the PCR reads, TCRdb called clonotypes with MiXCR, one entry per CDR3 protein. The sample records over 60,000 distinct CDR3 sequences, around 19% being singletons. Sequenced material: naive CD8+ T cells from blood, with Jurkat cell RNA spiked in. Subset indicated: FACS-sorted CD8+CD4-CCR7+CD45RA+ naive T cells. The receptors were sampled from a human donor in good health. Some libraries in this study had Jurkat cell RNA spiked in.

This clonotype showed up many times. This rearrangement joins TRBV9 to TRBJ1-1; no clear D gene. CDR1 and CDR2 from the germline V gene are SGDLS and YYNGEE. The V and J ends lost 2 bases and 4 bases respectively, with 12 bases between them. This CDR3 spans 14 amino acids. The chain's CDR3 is CASSVTTAGTEAFF. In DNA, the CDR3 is TGTGCCAGCAGCGTGACCACCGCGGGCACTGAAGCTTTCTTT.

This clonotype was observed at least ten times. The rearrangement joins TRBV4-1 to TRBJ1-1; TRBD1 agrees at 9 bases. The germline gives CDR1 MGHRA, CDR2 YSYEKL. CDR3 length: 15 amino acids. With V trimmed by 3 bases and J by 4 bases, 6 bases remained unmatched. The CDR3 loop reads CASSQTGGRSTEAFF. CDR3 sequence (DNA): TGCGCCAGCAGCCAGACAGGGGGTCGTAGCACTGAAGCTTTCTTT.

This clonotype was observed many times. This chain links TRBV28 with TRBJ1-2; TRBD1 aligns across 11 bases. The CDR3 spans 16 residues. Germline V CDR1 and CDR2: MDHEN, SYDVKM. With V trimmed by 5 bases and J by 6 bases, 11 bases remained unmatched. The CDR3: CASSVRTGGDSNGYTF. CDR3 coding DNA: TGTGCCAGCAGTGTACGGACAGGGGGCGACTCTAATGGCTACACCTTC.

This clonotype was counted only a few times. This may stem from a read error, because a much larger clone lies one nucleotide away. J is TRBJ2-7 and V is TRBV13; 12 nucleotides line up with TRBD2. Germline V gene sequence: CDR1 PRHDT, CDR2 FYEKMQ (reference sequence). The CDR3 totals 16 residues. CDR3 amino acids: CASSAVTSGSGHEQCF. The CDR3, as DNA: TGTGCCAGCAGCGCCGTGACTAGCGGGAGTGGCCACGAGCAGTGCTTC. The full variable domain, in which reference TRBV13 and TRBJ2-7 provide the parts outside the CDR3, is AAGVIQSPRHLIKEKRETATLKCYPIPRHDTVYWYQQGPGQDPQFLISFYEKMQSDKGSIPDRFSAQQFSDYHSELNMSSLELGDSALYFCASSAVTSGSGHEQCFGPGTRLTVT.

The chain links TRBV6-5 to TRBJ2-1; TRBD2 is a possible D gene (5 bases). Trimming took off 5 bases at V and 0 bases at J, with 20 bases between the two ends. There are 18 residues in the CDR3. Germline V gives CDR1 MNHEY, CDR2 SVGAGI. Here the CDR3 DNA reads TGTGCCAGCAGTGTTACGGGAACAACCTTTGGCTCCTACAATGAGCAGTTCTTC. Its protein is CASSVTGTTFGSYNEQFF.

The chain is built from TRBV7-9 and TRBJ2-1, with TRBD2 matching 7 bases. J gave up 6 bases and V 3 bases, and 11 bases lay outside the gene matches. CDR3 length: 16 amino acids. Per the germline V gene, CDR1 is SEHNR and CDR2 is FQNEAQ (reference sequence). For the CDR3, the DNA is TGTGCCAGCAGCTTTTTTGGGACTACGAGTAGCAATGAGCAGTTCTTC. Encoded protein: CASSFFGTTSSNEQFF.

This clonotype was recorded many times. The CDR3 here is CASSLVGATYEQYF. CDR3 in DNA: TGTGCCAGCAGCTTAGTGGGGGCCACCTACGAGCAGTACTTC. The chain joins TRBV7-9 to TRBJ2-7; TRBD1 is a possible D gene (6 bases). CDR3 length: 14 amino acids. In germline, CDR1 is SEHNR, CDR2 FQNEAQ (reference sequence). The ends were cut back, 1 base at V and 2 bases at J, with 9 bases in the middle. Using reference TRBV7-9 and TRBJ2-7 for the parts outside the CDR3, the full variable domain is DTGVSQNPRHKITKRGQNVTFRCDPISEHNRLYWYRQTLGQGPEFLTYFQNEAQLEKSRLLSDRFSAERPKGSFSTLEIQRTEQGDSAMYLCASSLVGATYEQYFGPGTRLTVT.

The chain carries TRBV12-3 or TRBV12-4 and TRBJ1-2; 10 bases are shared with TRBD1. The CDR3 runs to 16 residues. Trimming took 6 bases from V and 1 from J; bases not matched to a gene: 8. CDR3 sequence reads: CASSPPGTGVNYGYTF. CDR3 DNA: TGTGCCAGCAGCCCGCCAGGGACAGGGGTTAACTATGGCTACACCTTC.

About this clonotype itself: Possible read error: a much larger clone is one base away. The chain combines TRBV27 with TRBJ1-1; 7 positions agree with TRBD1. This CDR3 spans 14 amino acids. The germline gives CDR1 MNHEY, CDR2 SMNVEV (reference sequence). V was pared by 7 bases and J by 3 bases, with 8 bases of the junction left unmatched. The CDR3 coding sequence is TGTGCCAGCAAAACCGGGACAGCGGACACTGAAGCTTTCTTT. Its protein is CASKTGTADTEAFF.

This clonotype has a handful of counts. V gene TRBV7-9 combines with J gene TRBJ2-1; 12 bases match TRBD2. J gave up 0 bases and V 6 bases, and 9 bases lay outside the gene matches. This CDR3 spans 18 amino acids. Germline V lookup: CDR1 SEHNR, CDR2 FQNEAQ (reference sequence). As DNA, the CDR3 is TGTGCCAGCAGGCCGACTAGCGGGAGCCCCCGCTCCTACAATGAGCAGTTCTTC. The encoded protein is CASRPTSGSPRSYNEQFF.

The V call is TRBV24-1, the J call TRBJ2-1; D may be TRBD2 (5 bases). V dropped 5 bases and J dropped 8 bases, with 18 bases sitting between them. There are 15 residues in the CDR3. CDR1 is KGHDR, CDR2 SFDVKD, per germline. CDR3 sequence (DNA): TGTGCCACCAGTGGATTCTACGGGATGGGCGATGAGCAGTTCTTC. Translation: CATSGFYGMGDEQFF.

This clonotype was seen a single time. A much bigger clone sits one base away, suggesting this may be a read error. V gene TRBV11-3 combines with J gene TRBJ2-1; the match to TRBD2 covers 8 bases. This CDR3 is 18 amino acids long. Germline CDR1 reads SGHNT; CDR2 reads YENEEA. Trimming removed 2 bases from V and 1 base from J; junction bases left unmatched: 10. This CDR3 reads CASSLIVAGRFSYNEQFF. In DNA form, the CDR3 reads TGTGCCAGCAGCTTAATCGTAGCGGGGAGGTTTTCCTACAATGAGCAGTTCTTC.

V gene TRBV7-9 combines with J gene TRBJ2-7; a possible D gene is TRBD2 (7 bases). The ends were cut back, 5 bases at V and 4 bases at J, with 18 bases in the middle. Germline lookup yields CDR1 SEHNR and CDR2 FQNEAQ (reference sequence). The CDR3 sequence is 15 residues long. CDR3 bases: TGTGCCAGCAGCACACAGGGAGGGTGGCCATACGAGCAGTACTTC. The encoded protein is CASSTQGGWPYEQYF.

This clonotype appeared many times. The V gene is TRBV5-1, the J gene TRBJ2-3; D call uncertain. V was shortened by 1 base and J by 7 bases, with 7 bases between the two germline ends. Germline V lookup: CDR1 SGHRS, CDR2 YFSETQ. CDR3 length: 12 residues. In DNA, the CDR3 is TGCGCCAGCAGCTTGTCGGAGCATACGCAGTATTTT. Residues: CASSLSEHTQYF.

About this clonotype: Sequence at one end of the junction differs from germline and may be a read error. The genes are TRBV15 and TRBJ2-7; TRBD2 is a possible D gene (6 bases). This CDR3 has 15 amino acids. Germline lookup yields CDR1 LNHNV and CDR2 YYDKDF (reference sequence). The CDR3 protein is CATNRDWGLAYEQYF. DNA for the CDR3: TGTGCCACCAACAGAGACTGGGGACTGGCCTACGAGCAGTACTTC.

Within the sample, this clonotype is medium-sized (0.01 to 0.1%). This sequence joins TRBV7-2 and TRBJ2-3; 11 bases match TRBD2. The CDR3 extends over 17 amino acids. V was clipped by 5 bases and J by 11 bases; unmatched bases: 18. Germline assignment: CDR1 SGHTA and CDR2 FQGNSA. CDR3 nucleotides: TGTGCCAGCAGCCCGCGTCTTGGACTAGCGGGTAGCCTTGGGCAGTATTTT. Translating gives CASSPRLGLAGSLGQYF.

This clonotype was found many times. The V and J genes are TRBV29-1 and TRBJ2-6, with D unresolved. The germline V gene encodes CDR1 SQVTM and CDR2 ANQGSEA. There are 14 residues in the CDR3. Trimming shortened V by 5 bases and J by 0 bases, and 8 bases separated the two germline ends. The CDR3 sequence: CSVRTLSGANVLTF. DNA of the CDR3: TGCAGCGTTCGGACCCTCTCTGGGGCCAACGTCCTGACTTTC.

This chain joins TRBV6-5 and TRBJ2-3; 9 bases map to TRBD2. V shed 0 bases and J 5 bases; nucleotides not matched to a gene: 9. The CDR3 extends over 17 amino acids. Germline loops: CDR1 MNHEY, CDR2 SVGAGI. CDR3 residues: CASSYSTSGVTIDTQYF. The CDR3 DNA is TGTGCCAGCAGTTACTCGACTAGCGGCGTTACTATAGATACGCAGTATTTT.

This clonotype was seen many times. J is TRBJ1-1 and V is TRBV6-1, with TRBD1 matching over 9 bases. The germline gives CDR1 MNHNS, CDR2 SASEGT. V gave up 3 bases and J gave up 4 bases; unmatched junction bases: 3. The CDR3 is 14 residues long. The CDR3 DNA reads TGTGCCAGCAGTGAGTGGACAGGGGTCACTGAAGCTTTCTTT. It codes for CASSEWTGVTEAFF.

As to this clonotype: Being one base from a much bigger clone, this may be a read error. The DNA for the CDR3 is TGTGCCACCAGCCCGGGGCTTCCTACCAACACTGTAGCTTTCTTT. Its protein product is CATSPGLPTNTVAFF. The chain combines TRBV24-1 with TRBJ1-1, with a possible D match to TRBD1 (5 bases). CDR1 KGHDR and CDR2 SFDVKD come from the germline V gene. There are 15 residues in the CDR3.

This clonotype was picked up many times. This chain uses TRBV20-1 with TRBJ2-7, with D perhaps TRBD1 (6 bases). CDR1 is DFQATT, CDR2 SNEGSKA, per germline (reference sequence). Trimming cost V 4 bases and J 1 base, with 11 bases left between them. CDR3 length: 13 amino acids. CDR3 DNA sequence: TGCAGTGCTAAGGACAGCTATTCCTACGAGCAGTACTTC. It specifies CSAKDSYSYEQYF.

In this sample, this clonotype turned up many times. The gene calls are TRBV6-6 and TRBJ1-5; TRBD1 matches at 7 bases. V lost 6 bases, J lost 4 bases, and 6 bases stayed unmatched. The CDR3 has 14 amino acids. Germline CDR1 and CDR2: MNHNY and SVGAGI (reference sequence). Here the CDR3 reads CASSRDSQNQPQHF. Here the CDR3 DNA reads TGTGCCAGCAGCCGGGACAGCCAGAATCAGCCCCAGCATTTT.

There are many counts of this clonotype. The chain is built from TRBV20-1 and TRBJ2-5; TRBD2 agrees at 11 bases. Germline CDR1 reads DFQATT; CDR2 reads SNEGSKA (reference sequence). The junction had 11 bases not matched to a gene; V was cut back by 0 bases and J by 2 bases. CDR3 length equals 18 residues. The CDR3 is CSARDLQLAGVRQETQYF. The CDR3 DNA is TGCAGTGCTAGAGACCTACAACTAGCGGGAGTTCGGCAAGAGACCCAGTACTTC.

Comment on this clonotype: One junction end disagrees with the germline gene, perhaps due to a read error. The CDR3, as DNA: TGTGCCAGCAGTTACTGGCGGGAGGGAAACAATGAGCGGTTCTTC. Amino acid sequence: CASSYWREGNNERFF. This chain joins TRBV6-2 or TRBV6-3 and TRBJ2-1; 9 bases are a match to TRBD2. The CDR3 sequence is 15 residues long. From germline, CDR1 is MNHEY and CDR2 SVGEGT.